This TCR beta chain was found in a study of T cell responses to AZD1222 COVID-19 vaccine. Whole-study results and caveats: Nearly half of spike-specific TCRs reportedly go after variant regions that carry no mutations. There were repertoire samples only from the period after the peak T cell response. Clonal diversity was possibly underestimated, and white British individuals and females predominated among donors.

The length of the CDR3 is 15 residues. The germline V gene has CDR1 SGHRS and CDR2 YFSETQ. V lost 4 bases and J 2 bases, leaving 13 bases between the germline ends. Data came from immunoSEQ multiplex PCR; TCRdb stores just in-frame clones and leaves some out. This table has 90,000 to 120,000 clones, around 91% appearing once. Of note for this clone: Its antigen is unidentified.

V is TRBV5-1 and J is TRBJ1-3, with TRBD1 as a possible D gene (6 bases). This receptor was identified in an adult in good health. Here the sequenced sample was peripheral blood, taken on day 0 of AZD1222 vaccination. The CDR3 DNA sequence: TGCGCCAGCAGCGCGGCGGGGACACCTGGAAACACCATATATTTT. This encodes CASSAAGTPGNTIYF.